The 5 T cell receptor beta chains given below trace back to one sample, sequenced in a study of brain T cells in children with intractable seizures. TCRdb's table, derived via immunoSEQ multiplex PCR, lists solely in-frame clones and lacks some. This sample has 80,000 or so clones, with 93% found just once. This material consisted of peripheral blood, taken at surgery. The receptors were gathered from a boy younger than two with tuberous sclerosis and intractable seizures.

The rearrangement uses TRBV19 and TRBJ2-5; D may be TRBD2 (6 bases). The CDR3 contains 19 residues. V lost 7 bases and J lost 4, with 31 bases in between. Germline V gene sequence: CDR1 LNHDA, CDR2 SQIVND (reference sequence). In DNA, the CDR3 is TGTGCCAGTACCTCTCGTGGACCCAGCGGGCCTCCGGGGAGAGAGACCCAGTACTTC. Encoded protein: CASTSRGPSGPPGRETQYF.

The chain is built from TRBV29-1 and TRBJ1-2, with 8 nucleotides matching TRBD1. The CDR3 loop spans 15 amino acids. J gave up 8 bases and V 6 bases, and 17 bases lay outside the gene matches. Germline values: CDR1 SQVTM, CDR2 ANQGSEA. In DNA, the CDR3 is TGCAGCGTCGCCCTCTTCGACAGGGGTGGGGGCGGCTACACCTTC. Amino acids: CSVALFDRGGGGYTF. The full variable domain, its missing parts supplied by reference TRBV29-1 and TRBJ1-2, is SAVISQKPSRDICQRGTSLTIQCQVDSQVTMMFWYRQQPGQSLTLIATANQGSEATYESGFVIDKFPISRPNLTFSTLTVSNMSPEDSSIYLCSVALFDRGGGGYTFGSGTRLTVV.

The V call is TRBV13, the J call TRBJ1-2; D is unresolved. Germline assignment: CDR1 PRHDT and CDR2 FYEKMQ (reference sequence). The CDR3 is made up of 13 amino acids. V was pared by 10 bases and J by 2 bases, with 14 bases between. The CDR3 loop is CATKSPRNYGYTF. For the CDR3, the DNA is TGTGCCACTAAGTCCCCCCGAAACTATGGCTACACCTTC.

The V and J genes are TRBV18 and TRBJ1-3, with 9 bases lining up with TRBD1. CDR1 is KGHSH and CDR2 is LQKENI in the germline V gene. The V segment lost 8 bases and the J segment 0 bases; nucleotides outside the gene matches: 5. CDR3 length: 15 amino acids. The CDR3 bases are TGTGCCAGCGTAGCGGACAGGGGCTCTGGAAACACCATATATTTT. It translates to CASVADRGSGNTIYF.

The chain combines TRBV6-5 with TRBJ1-5; D ambiguous. Germline CDR1 and CDR2: MNHEY and SVGAGI. There are 14 residues in the CDR3. V was pared by 0 bases and J by 5 bases, with 8 bases between. CDR3: CASSYSRGDQPQHF. For the CDR3, the DNA is TGTGCCAGCAGTTACTCGCGCGGGGATCAGCCCCAGCATTTT.